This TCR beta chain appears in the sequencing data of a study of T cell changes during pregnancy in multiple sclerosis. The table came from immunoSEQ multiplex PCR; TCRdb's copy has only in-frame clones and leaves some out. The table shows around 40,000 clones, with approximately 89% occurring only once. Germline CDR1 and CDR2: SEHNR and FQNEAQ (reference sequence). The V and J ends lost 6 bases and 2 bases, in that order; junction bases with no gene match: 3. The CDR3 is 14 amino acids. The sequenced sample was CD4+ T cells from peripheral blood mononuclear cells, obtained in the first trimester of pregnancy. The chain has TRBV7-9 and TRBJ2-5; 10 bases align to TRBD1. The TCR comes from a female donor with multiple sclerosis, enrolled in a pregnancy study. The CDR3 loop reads CASRRTGGQETQYF. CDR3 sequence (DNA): TGTGCCAGCAGAAGGACAGGGGGACAAGAGACCCAGTACTTC.